This TCR beta chain is from a study of early T cells in non-severe SARS-CoV-2 infection. TCRdb re-called the 5' RACE reads with MiXCR, one entry per CDR3 protein. The sample holds just over 60,000 distinct CDR3 sequences, about 9.3% seen once. This clonotype was counted between two and nine times. Germline V gives CDR1 KGHDR, CDR2 SFDVKD. Between the trimmed V and J ends, which lost 0 bases and 5 bases, there was a span of 13 bases. The CDR3 totals 16 residues. The sequenced sample consisted of whole blood. The TCR was taken from an adult who was a healthcare worker with PCR-confirmed SARS-CoV-2 infection or an uninfected control (not recorded which). The genes are TRBV24-1 and TRBJ2-1; D not resolved. This CDR3 is CATSDLDKTPDNEQFF. CDR3 bases: TGTGCCACCAGTGATTTGGATAAAACCCCTGACAATGAGCAGTTCTTC.